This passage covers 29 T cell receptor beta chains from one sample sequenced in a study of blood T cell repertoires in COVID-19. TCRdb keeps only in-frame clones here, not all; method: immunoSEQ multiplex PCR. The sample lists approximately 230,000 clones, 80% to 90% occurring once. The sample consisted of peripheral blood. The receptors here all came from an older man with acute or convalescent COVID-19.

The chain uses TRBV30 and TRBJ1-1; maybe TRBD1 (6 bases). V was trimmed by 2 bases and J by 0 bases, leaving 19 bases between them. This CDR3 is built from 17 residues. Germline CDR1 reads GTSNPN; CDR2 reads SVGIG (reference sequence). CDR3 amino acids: CAWSPRTPQGMNTEAFF. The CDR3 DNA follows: TGTGCCTGGAGTCCTAGGACACCCCAGGGGATGAACACTGAAGCTTTCTTT.

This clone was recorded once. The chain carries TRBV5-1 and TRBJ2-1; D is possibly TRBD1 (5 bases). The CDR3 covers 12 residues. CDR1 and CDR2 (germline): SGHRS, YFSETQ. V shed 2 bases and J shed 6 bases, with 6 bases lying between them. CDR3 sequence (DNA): TGCGCCAGCAGCTTTAGGGGCAATGAGCAGTTCTTC. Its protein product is CASSFRGNEQFF.

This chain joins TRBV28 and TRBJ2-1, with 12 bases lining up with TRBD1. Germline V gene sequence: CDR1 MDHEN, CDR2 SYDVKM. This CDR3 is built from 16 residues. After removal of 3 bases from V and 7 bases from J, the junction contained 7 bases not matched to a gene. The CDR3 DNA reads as TGTGCCAGCAGTTTGGGGGGGACAGGGGGCATAAATGAGCAGTTCTTC. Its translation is CASSLGGTGGINEQFF.

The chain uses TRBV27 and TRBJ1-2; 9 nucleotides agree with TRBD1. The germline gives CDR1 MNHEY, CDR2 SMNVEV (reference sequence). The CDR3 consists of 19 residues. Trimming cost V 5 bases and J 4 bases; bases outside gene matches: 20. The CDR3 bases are TGTGCCAGCAGTAAAGAGATTGGACAGGGGCGGCGGGCTCTCTATGGCTACACCTTC. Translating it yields CASSKEIGQGRRALYGYTF.

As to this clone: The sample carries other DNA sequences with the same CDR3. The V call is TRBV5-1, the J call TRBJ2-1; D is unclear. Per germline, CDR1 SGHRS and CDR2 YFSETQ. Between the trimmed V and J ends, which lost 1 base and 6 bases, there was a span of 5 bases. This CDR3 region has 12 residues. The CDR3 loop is CASSLTGNEQFF. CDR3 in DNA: TGCGCCAGCAGCTTGACGGGCAATGAGCAGTTCTTC.

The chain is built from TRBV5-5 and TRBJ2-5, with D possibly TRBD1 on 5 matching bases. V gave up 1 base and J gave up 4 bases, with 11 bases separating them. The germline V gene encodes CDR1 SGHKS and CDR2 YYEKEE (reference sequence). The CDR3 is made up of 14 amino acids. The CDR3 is CASSLSGPRETQYF. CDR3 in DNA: TGTGCCAGCAGCTTGTCAGGGCCCCGAGAGACCCAGTACTTC.

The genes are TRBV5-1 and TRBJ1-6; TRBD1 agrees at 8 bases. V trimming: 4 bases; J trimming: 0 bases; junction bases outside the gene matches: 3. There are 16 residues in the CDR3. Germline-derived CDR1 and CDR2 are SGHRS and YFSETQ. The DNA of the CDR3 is TGCGCCAGCAGCGAAGGACAGGGCTCCTATAATTCACCCCTCCACTTT. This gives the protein CASSEGQGSYNSPLHF.

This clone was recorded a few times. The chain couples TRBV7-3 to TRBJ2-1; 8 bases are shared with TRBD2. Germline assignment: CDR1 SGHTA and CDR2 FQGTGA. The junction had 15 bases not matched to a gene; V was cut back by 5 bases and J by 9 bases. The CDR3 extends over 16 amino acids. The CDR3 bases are TGTGCCAGCAGCACCCTACCAGCGGGAGAGGGTGGTGAGCAGTTCTTC. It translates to CASSTLPAGEGGEQFF.

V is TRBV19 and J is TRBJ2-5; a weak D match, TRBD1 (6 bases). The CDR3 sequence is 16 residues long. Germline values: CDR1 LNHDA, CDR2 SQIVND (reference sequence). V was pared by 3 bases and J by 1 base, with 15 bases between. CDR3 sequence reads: CASSIFPGQSQETQYF. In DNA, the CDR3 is TGTGCCAGTAGTATTTTCCCAGGACAGTCCCAAGAGACCCAGTACTTC.

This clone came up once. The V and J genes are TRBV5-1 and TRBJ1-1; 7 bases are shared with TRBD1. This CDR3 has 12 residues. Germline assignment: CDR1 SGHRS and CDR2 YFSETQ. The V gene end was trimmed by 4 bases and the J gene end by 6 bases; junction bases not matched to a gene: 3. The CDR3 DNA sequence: TGCGCCAGCAGCACTGGGACAGCTGAAGCTTTCTTT. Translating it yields CASSTGTAEAFF.

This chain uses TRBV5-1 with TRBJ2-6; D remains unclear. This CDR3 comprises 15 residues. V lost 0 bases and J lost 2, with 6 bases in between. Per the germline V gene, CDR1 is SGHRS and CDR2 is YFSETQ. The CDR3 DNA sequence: TGCGCCAGCAGCTTGGCTCTAGCTGGGGCCAACGTCCTGACTTTC. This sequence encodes CASSLALAGANVLTF.

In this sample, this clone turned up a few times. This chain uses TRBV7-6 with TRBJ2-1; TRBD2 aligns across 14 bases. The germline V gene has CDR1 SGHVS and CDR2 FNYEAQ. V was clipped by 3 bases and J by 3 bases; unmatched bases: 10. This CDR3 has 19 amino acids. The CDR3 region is CASSLLGRLAGGGYNEQFF. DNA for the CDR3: TGTGCCAGCAGCTTGCTGGGTCGACTAGCGGGAGGGGGCTACAATGAGCAGTTCTTC.

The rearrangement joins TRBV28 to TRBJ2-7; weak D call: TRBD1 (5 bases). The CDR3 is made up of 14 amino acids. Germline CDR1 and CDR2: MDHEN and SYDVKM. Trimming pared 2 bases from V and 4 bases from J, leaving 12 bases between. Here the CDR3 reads CASSLEAGLYEQYF. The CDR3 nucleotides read TGTGCCAGCAGTTTAGAGGCAGGGTTGTACGAGCAGTACTTC.

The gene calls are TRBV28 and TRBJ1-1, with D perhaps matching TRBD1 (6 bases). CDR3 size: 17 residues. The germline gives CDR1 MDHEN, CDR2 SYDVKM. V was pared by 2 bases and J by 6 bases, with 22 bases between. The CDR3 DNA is TGTGCCAGCAGTTTAGAGGGTAGGACAGTCGGTATCGCTGAAGCTTTCTTT. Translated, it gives CASSLEGRTVGIAEAFF.

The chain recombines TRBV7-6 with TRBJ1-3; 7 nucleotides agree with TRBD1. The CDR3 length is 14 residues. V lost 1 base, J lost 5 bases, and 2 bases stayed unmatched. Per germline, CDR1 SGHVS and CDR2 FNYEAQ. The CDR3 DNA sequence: TGTGCCAGCAGCTTAGGGACAGGTAGAAACACCATATATTTT. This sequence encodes CASSLGTGRNTIYF.

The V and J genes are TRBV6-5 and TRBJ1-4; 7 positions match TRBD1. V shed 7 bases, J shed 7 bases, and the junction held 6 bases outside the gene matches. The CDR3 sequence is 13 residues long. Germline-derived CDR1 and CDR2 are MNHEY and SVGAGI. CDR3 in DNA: TGTGCCAGCAACCAACAGGGGCCTGAAAAACTGTTTTTT. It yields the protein CASNQQGPEKLFF.

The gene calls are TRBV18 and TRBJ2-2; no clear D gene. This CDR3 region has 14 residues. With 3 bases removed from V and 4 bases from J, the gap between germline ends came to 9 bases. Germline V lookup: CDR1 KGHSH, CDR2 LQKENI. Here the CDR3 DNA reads TGTGCCAGCTCACCCTTAGCAGTCACCGGGGAGCTGTTTTTT. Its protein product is CASSPLAVTGELFF. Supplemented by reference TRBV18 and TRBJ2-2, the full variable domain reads NAGVMQNPRHLVRRRGQEARLRCSPMKGHSHVYWYRQLPEEGLKFMVYLQKENIIDESGMPKERFSAEFPKEGPSILRIQQVVRGDSAAYFCASSPLAVTGELFFGEGSRLTVL.

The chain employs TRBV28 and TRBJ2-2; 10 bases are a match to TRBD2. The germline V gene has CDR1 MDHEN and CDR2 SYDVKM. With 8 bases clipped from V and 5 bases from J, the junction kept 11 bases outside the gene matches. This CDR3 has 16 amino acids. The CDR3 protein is CASGSSGGGRTGELFF. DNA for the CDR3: TGTGCCAGCGGATCTAGCGGGGGAGGTCGAACCGGGGAGCTGTTTTTT.

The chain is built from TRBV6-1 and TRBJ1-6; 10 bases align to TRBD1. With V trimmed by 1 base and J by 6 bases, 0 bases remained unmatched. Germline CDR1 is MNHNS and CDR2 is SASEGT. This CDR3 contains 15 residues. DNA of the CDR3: TGTGCCAGCAGTGAAGGGACAGGGGGTAATTCACCCCTCCACTTT. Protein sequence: CASSEGTGGNSPLHF.

DNA of the CDR3: TGCGCCAGCCGAGGACTAGCGGGAAAGAATGAGCAGTTCTTC. It yields the protein CASRGLAGKNEQFF. This rearrangement joins TRBV5-1 to TRBJ2-1, with 12 bases identical to TRBD2. CDR3 length equals 14 residues. Trimming at V came to 7 bases and at J to 7 bases, leaving 6 bases not matched to a gene. Per the germline V gene, CDR1 is SGHRS and CDR2 is YFSETQ.

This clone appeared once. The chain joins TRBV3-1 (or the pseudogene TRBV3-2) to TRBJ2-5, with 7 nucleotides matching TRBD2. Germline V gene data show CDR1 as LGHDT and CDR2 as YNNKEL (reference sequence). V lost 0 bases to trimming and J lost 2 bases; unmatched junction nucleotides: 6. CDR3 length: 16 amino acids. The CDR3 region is CASSQDAAGNQETQYF. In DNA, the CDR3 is TGTGCCAGCAGCCAAGATGCAGCGGGGAATCAAGAGACCCAGTACTTC.

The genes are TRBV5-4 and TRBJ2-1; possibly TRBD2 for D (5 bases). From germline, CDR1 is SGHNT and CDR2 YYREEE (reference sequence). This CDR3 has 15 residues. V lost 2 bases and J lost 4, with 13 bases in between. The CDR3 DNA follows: TGTGCCAGCAGCTTAGACCCGGGAACATACAATGAGCAGTTCTTC. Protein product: CASSLDPGTYNEQFF. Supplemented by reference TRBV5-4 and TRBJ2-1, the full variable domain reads ETGVTQSPTHLIKTRGQQVTLRCSSQSGHNTVSWYQQALGQGPQFIFQYYREEENGRGNFPPRFSGLQFPNYSSELNVNALELDDSALYLCASSLDPGTYNEQFFGPGTRLTVL.

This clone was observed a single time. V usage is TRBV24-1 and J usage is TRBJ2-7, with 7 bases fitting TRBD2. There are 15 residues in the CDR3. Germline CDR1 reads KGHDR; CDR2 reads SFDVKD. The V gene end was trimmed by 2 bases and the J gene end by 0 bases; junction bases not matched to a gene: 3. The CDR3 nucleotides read TGTGCCACCAGTGATTCAGCGGGAACCTCCTACGAGCAGTACTTC. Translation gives CATSDSAGTSYEQYF.

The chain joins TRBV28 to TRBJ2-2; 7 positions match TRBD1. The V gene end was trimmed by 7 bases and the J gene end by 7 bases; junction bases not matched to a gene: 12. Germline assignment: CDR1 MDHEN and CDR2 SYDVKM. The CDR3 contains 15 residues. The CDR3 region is CASTMIDRDIGELFF. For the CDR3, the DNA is TGTGCCAGCACCATGATAGACAGGGATATCGGGGAGCTGTTTTTT. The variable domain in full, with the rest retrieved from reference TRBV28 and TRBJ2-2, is DVKVTQSSRYLVKRTGEKVFLECVQDMDHENMFWYRQDPGLGLRLIYFSYDVKMKEKGDIPEGYSVSREKKERFSLILESASTNQTSMYLCASTMIDRDIGELFFGEGSRLTVL.

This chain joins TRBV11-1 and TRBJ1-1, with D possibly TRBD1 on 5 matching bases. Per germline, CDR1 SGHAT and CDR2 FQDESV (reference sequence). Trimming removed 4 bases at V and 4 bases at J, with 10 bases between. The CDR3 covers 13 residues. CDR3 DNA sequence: TGTGCCAGCAGCTCCCAGGGCCGCACTGAAGCTTTCTTT. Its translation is CASSSQGRTEAFF.

DNA of the CDR3: TGCGCCAGCAGCTTGGAAGGACTAACTTTCGATGAGCAGTTCTTC. This gives the protein CASSLEGLTFDEQFF. The J gene is TRBJ2-1, the V gene TRBV5-1, with D possibly matching TRBD2 (6 bases). The CDR3 runs 15 residues. Trimming removed 0 bases at V and 8 bases at J, with 15 bases between. CDR1 and CDR2 (germline): SGHRS, YFSETQ.

CDR3 DNA sequence: TGTGCCAGCAGCCAAGATCCAGCGGATTTCTACGAGCAGTACTTC. Its protein is CASSQDPADFYEQYF. The chain has TRBV4-2 and TRBJ2-7; possibly TRBD2 for D (5 bases). V lost 0 bases to trimming and J lost 3 bases, with 12 bases between them. Per the germline V gene, CDR1 is LGHNA and CDR2 is YNFKEQ. The CDR3 is 15 residues long.

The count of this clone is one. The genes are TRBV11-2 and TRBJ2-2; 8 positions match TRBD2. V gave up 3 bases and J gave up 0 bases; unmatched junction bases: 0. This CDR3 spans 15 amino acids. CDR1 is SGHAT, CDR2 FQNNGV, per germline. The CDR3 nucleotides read TGTGCCAGCAGCTTTAGCGGGGCGAACACCGGGGAGCTGTTTTTT. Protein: CASSFSGANTGELFF.

CDR3 region: CASSYGGAAENEQFF. In DNA, the CDR3 is TGTGCCAGCAGTTACGGCGGGGCCGCGGAGAATGAGCAGTTCTTC. The chain combines TRBV28 with TRBJ2-1, with D maybe TRBD2 (6 bases). CDR1 MDHEN and CDR2 SYDVKM come from the germline V gene. The CDR3 runs to 15 residues. Deletions cut 4 bases from V and 7 bases from J, with 17 bases between.